One and the same sample provided the 11 T cell receptor delta chains below, sequenced in a study of gamma delta lymphoproliferative disorders and STAT genes. The receptor sequences were amplified from genomic DNA of peripheral blood mononuclear cells. TCRdb reapplied CATT to the multiplex PCR reads. The sample has over 1,500 delta-chain clones; 2.5% to 3% are singletons. The sequenced sample consisted of blood. Every receptor here comes from a human donor in good health.

As to this clone: A far larger clone is one base from this, pointing to a likely read error. Other DNA variants within this sample encode the same CDR3. CDR3 nucleotides: TGTGCCTTTCACCCAGTGGATATCTGGGATCACACCGATAAACTCATCTTT. As protein: CAFHPVDIWDHTDKLIF. The chain is built from TRDV3 and TRDJ1; the D gene is possibly TRDD3 (5 bases). With 2 bases removed from V and 0 bases from J, the gap between germline ends came to 22 bases. CDR3 length equals 17 residues. Germline assignment: CDR1 TVYSNPD and CDR2 GDNSRS (reference sequence).

In this sample, this clone turned up a few times. TCRdb has a much larger clone's protein, which differs at residue 7 from the translation of this DNA, likely because of a read error; what is shown is the protein translated from the DNA. The J gene is TRDJ1, the V gene TRDV2, with 9 bases matching TRDD3. The CDR3 contains 21 residues. Unmatched junction bases numbered 19, after V lost 0 bases and J lost 0 bases. Germline V CDR1 and CDR2: GEAIGNYY, EKD. CDR3 in DNA: TGTGCCTGTGACACCGTGGTCCTGGGGGATCACATCAAAGGGTACACCGATAAACTCATCTTT. This translates into CACDTVVLGDHIKGYTDKLIF.

This clone is judged large. Other DNA sequences in the sample encode the same CDR3. In nucleotides, the CDR3 is TGTGCCTGTGACATTGCTGGTACTGGGGGACAGGGGTACACCGATAAACTCATCTTT. It specifies CACDIAGTGGQGYTDKLIF. The rearrangement joins TRDV2 to TRDJ1, with 9 positions matching TRDD3. This CDR3 region has 19 residues. After removal of 2 bases from V and 0 bases from J, the junction contained 15 bases not matched to a gene. Germline assignment: CDR1 GEAIGNYY and CDR2 EKD.

In this sample, this clone is large. Other DNA sequences in the same sample also yield this CDR3. The rearrangement joins TRDV2 to TRDJ1; 8 bases map to TRDD3. The CDR3 is 17 residues long. CDR1 GEAIGNYY and CDR2 EKD come from the germline V gene. The V and J ends lost 2 bases and 2 bases, in that order; junction bases with no gene match: 12. The DNA for the CDR3 is TGTGCCTGTGACAACTTACTGGGGGCCTCTGTAACCGATAAACTCATCTTT. Translated, it gives CACDNLLGASVTDKLIF.

Concerning this clone itself: A far more abundant clone sits one base away, making this likely a read error. This rearrangement joins TRAV38-2/DV8 to TRDJ1; 12 bases align to TRDD3. The V segment lost 4 bases and the J segment 1 base; nucleotides outside the gene matches: 23. CDR3 length: 22 residues. Germline values: CDR1 TSESDYY, CDR2 QEAYKQQN. DNA of the CDR3: TGTGCTTATAGGGCGTCTCACTTGTACTGGGGGATACAGGCGAATTTCACCGATAAACTCATCTTT. It translates to CAYRASHLYWGIQANFTDKLIF.

This clone occurred a few times. The J gene is TRDJ1; the V gene was not called. The CDR3 is 11 residues long. CDR3 in DNA: TGTGCCTCCCTTCGCCCCTATAAACTCATCTTT. The encoded protein is CASLRPYKLIF.

This clone was counted a few times. A far bigger clonotype differs at one base, so this is likely a read error. At the DNA level, this CDR3 is encoded by other sequences in the same sample as well. As DNA, the CDR3 is TGTGCCTGTGACAGCTTGGGACTGATGCGCGCTGATAAACTCATCTTT. Translation gives CACDSLGLMRADKLIF. The chain is built from TRDV2 and TRDJ1; the D is unclear. From germline, CDR1 is GEAIGNYY and CDR2 EKD. Trimming took off 2 bases at V and 5 bases at J, with 20 bases between the two ends. This CDR3 has 16 residues.

This clone was seen only a few times. This probably arose from a read error, given a far larger clone one base away. Other DNA sequences of this sample code for an identical CDR3. The chain joins TRDV1 to TRDJ1, with D perhaps being TRDD2 or TRDD3 (9 bases each). Germline V gene data show CDR1 as TSWWSYY and CDR2 as QGS. This CDR3 contains 24 residues. Trimming stripped 3 bases from V and 0 bases from J, with 38 bases between. The chain's CDR3 is CALGDPSYVGGTGGRIKYTDKLIF. The CDR3 bases are TGTGCTCTTGGGGACCCTTCCTACGTGGGAGGAACTGGGGGACGCATTAAATACACCGATAAACTCATCTTT.

About this clone: A far larger clone is off by one base, so a read error is likely. Other DNA sequences in this sample translate to the same CDR3. The genes are TRDV1 and TRDJ1, with 9 bases that match TRDD3. This CDR3 comprises 20 residues. The germline V gene has CDR1 TSWWSYY and CDR2 QGS. In nucleotides, the CDR3 is TGTGCTCTTGGGGGCGTCTCCCCTACGTACTGGGGGAAACAAACCGATAAGCTCATCTTT. As protein: CALGGVSPTYWGKQTDKLIF.

Turning to this clone: This probably arose from a read error, given a far larger clone one base away. Other DNA sequences in this specimen translate into the identical CDR3. The chain couples TRAV29/DV5 to TRDJ1, with 13 bases identical to TRDD3. Germline CDR1 is NSMFDY and CDR2 is ISSIKDK. The CDR3 loop spans 20 amino acids. The CDR3 loop reads CAAITPLSVLGDTRPDKLIF. The DNA for the CDR3 is TGTGCAGCAATAACCCCACTCTCCGTACTGGGGGATACGCGACCCGATAAACTCATCTTC.

This clone occurred a few times. TCRdb pairs this DNA with a much larger clone's protein that differs at residue 9, likely a read error; the protein shown was translated from the DNA. CDR3 protein: CACDPVGGNFVRSWDTRQMFF. The CDR3, as DNA: TGTGCCTGTGACCCCGTTGGGGGCAATTTTGTAAGGTCCTGGGACACCCGACAGATGTTTTTC. The chain recombines TRDV2 with TRDJ3, with D possibly TRDD3 on 6 matching bases. CDR1 is GEAIGNYY and CDR2 is EKD in the germline V gene. CDR3 length: 21 residues. V was cut by 3 bases and J by 1 base, with 24 bases left in between.